These 9 T cell receptor beta chains were sequenced from one sample in a study of shared clonotypes between healthy human individuals. TCRdb's copy holds only in-frame clones and misses some; the assay was immunoSEQ multiplex PCR. The top ten clones hold around 1.6% of a sample with around 750,000 clones, approximately 79% of them seen once. Sequencing was done on a sample of memory CD4+ T cells sorted from blood. Subset denoted: CD45RA-negative fraction. Every receptor here comes from a woman younger than 45 in good health.

There are a few counts of this clone. This CDR3 is also generated by other DNA sequences in the sample. This chain joins TRBV7-2 and TRBJ2-3; perhaps TRBD1 as D (6 bases). This CDR3 has 15 amino acids. Germline CDR1 and CDR2: SGHTA and FQGNSA. Trimming left V 6 bases short and J 0 bases short, with 13 bases between. This chain's CDR3 is CASSLGHPSTDTQYF. In DNA, the CDR3 is TGTGCCAGCAGTCTGGGACATCCTAGCACAGATACGCAGTATTTT. The whole variable domain, remainder taken from reference TRBV7-2 and TRBJ2-3, is GAGVSQSPSNKVTEKGKDVELRCDPISGHTALYWYRQSLGQGLEFLIYFQGNSAPDKSGLPSDRFSAERTGGSVSTLTIQRTQQEDSAVYLCASSLGHPSTDTQYFGPGTRLTVL.

The chain has TRBV7-2 and TRBJ2-5, with D possibly TRBD1 on 6 matching bases. Per the germline V gene, CDR1 is SGHTA and CDR2 is FQGNSA. V was trimmed by 6 bases and J by 2 bases, leaving 16 bases between them. This CDR3 comprises 15 residues. CDR3 DNA sequence: TGTGCCAGCAGTCAAATCGGGACACCTCAAGAGACCCAGTACTTC. Its protein product is CASSQIGTPQETQYF.

The chain employs TRBV2 and TRBJ2-5, with TRBD2 matching over 16 bases. V gave up 7 bases and J gave up 0 bases; unmatched junction bases: 5. This CDR3 is built from 17 residues. Germline V gene sequence: CDR1 SNHLY, CDR2 FYNNEI. The CDR3: CASIPGLAGGYQETQYF. CDR3 nucleotide sequence: TGTGCCAGCATACCGGGACTAGCGGGAGGGTACCAAGAGACCCAGTACTTC.

This clone turned up a few times. Within the sample, other DNA sequences also encode this same CDR3. V gene TRBV11-2 combines with J gene TRBJ2-3; weak D call: TRBD1 (6 bases). Per germline, CDR1 SGHAT and CDR2 FQNNGV. This CDR3 contains 15 residues. Trimming removed 1 base from V and 1 base from J, with 9 bases in between. The CDR3 DNA sequence: TGTGCCAGCAGCTTAGCAGGGGCGGGCACAGATACGCAGTATTTT. Protein product: CASSLAGAGTDTQYF.

The chain recombines TRBV15 with TRBJ2-1; 12 positions agree with TRBD2. The CDR3 spans 16 residues. Trimming at V came to 2 bases and at J to 3 bases, leaving 2 bases not matched to a gene. CDR1 is LNHNV, CDR2 YYDKDF, per germline (reference sequence). In nucleotides, the CDR3 is TGTGCCACCAGCAGACTAGCGGGAGGGTACTACAATGAGCAGTTCTTC. It encodes CATSRLAGGYYNEQFF.

The V call is TRBV11-2, the J call TRBJ2-1; 7 bases are a match to TRBD2. The CDR3 consists of 15 residues. Germline V lookup: CDR1 SGHAT, CDR2 FQNNGV. Trimming cost V 4 bases and J 4 bases; bases outside gene matches: 7. CDR3 region: CASSSGLNFYNEQFF. For the CDR3, the DNA is TGTGCCAGCAGCTCGGGACTAAATTTTTACAATGAGCAGTTCTTC.

This clone showed up just once. The chain employs TRBV19 and TRBJ1-5; no clear D. V lost 3 bases to trimming and J lost 7 bases, with 10 bases between them. This CDR3 has 13 residues. In germline, CDR1 is LNHDA, CDR2 SQIVND (reference sequence). The CDR3 DNA is TGTGCCAGTAGTATCCGGGGAAAACAGCCCCAGCATTTT. It codes for CASSIRGKQPQHF.

This chain links TRBV2 with TRBJ1-5; D unclear. The CDR3 is made up of 13 amino acids. The germline V gene has CDR1 SNHLY and CDR2 FYNNEI. The ends were cut back, 6 bases at V and 4 bases at J, with 10 bases in the middle. The CDR3 sequence: CASSGESNQPQHF. In DNA, the CDR3 is TGTGCCAGCAGCGGGGAGAGTAATCAGCCCCAGCATTTT.

V gene TRBV6-5 combines with J gene TRBJ2-1; tentatively, D is TRBD2 (6 bases). The CDR3 contains 15 residues. V lost 2 bases and J lost 3, with 11 bases in between. From germline, CDR1 is MNHEY and CDR2 SVGAGI. CDR3 sequence reads: CASSYGRGFYNEQFF. Here the CDR3 DNA reads TGTGCCAGCAGTTACGGGCGGGGCTTCTACAATGAGCAGTTCTTC.